The clone carrying this TCR beta chain has only a few counts. Its antigen is still unknown. The sample comes from a study of T-cell reconstitution after alpha-beta-depleted transplantation in children. Unique molecular identifiers were incorporated into the prepared TCRbeta library. TCRdb passed the PCR reads through MiXCR, listing each CDR3 protein once. The sample yields about 540,000 distinct CDR3 sequences, 27% seen once. Germline-derived CDR1 and CDR2 are SGHNT and YYREEE (reference sequence). The CDR3 contains 18 residues. V lost 4 bases, J lost 2 bases, and 12 bases stayed unmatched. Whole-study results and caveats: One year post-transplant, T-cell counts and diversity were largely derived from T cells produced anew.

The source material was PBMCs, sampled before TCRalphabeta/CD19-depleted stem cell transplant. The rearrangement uses TRBV5-4 and TRBJ2-6; TRBD1 matches at 7 bases. The sequence came from a boy under two years old with Wiskott-Aldrich syndrome, due to receive a stem cell transplant. Here the CDR3 DNA reads TGTGCCAGCAGCAGCCGACAGGGACCAATCCCTGGGGCCAACGTCCTGACTTTC. It codes for CASSSRQGPIPGANVLTF.